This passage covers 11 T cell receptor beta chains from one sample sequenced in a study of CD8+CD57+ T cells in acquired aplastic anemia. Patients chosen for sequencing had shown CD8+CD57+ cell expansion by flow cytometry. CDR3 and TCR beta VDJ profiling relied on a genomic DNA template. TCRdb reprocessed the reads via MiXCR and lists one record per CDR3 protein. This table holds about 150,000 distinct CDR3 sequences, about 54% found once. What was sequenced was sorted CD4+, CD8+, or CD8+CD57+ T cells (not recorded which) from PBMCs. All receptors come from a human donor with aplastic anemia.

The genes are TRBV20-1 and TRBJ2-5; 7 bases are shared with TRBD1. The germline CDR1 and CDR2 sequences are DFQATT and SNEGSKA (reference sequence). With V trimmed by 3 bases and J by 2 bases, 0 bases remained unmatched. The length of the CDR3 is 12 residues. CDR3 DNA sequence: TGCAGTGCTAGGACAGGGCAAGAGACCCAGTACTTC. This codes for CSARTGQETQYF.

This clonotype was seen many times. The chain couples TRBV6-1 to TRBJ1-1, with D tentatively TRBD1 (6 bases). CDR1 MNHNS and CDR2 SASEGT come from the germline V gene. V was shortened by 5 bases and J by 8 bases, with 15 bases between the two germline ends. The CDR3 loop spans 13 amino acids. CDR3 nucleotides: TGTGCCAGCAGTCCACAGGGCCGATGGGAAGCTTTCTTT. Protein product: CASSPQGRWEAFF.

The CDR3: CATWGGSSGNTIYF. The CDR3 DNA reads as TGTGCCACCTGGGGAGGGAGTTCTGGAAACACCATATATTTT. The chain joins TRBV19 to TRBJ1-3; D gene unclear. The germline CDR1 and CDR2 sequences are LNHDA and SQIVND (reference sequence). The CDR3 loop spans 14 amino acids. The ends were cut back, 10 bases at V and 1 base at J, with 14 bases in the middle.

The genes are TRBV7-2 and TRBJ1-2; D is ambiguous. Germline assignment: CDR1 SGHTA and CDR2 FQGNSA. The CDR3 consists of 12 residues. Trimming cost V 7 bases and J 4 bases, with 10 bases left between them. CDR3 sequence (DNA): TGTGCCAGCACCCCCGGCGGCTATGGCTACACCTTC. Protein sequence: CASTPGGYGYTF. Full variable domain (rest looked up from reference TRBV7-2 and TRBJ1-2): GAGVSQSPSNKVTEKGKDVELRCDPISGHTALYWYRQSLGQGLEFLIYFQGNSAPDKSGLPSDRFSAERTGGSVSTLTIQRTQQEDSAVYLCASTPGGYGYTFGSGTRLTVV.

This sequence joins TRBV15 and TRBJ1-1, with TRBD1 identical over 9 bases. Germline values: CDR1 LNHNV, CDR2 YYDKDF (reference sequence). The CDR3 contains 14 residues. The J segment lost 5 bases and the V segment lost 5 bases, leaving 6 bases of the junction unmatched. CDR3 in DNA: TGTGCCACCAGCGTACGACAGGGGGGGACTGAAGCTTTCTTT. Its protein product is CATSVRQGGTEAFF.

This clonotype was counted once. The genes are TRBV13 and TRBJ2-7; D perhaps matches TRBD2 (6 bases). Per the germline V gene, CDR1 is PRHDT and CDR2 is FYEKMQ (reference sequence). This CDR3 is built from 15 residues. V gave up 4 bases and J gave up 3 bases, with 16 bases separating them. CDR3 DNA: TGTGCCAGCAGCTCGTCGGGACGGGGGATCTACGAGCAGTACTTC. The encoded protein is CASSSSGRGIYEQYF.

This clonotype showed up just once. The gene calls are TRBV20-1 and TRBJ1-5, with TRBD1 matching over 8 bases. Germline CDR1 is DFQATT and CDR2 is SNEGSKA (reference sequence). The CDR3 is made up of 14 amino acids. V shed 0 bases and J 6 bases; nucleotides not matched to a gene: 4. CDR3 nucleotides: TGCAGTGCTAGAGAGGCAGGGGGCAGTCAGCCCCAGCATTTT. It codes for CSAREAGGSQPQHF.

CDR3 DNA sequence: TGTGCCAGTAGGCCCAGGAACAGGGGGCCCATGAACACTGAAGCTTTCTTT. Translating gives CASRPRNRGPMNTEAFF. The chain combines TRBV19 with TRBJ1-1; TRBD1 matches 9 bases. CDR1 and CDR2 (germline): LNHDA, SQIVND (reference sequence). V dropped 6 bases and J dropped 0; count of bases not matched to a gene: 11. The CDR3 extends over 17 amino acids. Filled out from reference TRBV19 and TRBJ1-1, the complete variable domain reads DGGITQSPKYLFRKEGQNVTLSCEQNLNHDAMYWYRQDPGQGLRLIYYSQIVNDFQKGDIAEGYSVSREKKESFPLTVTSAQKNPTAFYLCASRPRNRGPMNTEAFFGQGTRLTVV.

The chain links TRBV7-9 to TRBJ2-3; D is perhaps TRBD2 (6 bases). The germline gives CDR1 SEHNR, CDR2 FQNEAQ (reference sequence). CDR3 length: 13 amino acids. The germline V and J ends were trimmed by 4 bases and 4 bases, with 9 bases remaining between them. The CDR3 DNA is TGTGCCAGCAGCTCGGGGAGGCCAGATACGCAGTATTTT. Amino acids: CASSSGRPDTQYF.

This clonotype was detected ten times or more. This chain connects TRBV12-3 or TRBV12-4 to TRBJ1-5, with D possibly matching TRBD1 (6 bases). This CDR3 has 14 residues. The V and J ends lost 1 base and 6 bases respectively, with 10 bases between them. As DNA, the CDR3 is TGTGCCAGCAGTTTAGGACAGGTCGCTCAGCCCCAGCATTTT. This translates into CASSLGQVAQPQHF.

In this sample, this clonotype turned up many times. The CDR3 nucleotides are TGTGCTAGTGGTTTCGAGCGCGTTGTCACTGAAGCTTTCTTT. Its translation: CASGFERVVTEAFF. V and J are TRBV12-5 and TRBJ1-1; D not certain. Germline V gene sequence: CDR1 LGHNT, CDR2 FRNRAP. The CDR3 spans 14 residues. V shed 3 bases and J shed 4 bases, with 12 bases lying between them.